These 3 T cell receptor beta chains were sequenced from one sample in a study of T cells in Graves' hyperthyroidism and ophthalmopathy. The source material, RNA transcripts, was used to amplify TCR beta CDR3 regions. With the HTBI primer set, the TCR CDR3 went through a first round of RT-PCR. TCRdb reprocessed the multiplex PCR reads with MiXCR, giving one entry per CDR3 protein. The sample has about 400,000 distinct CDR3 sequences; 15% to 17% are singletons. Sequencing was carried out using blood. These receptors were taken from a young woman with Graves' hyperthyroidism.

This rearrangement joins TRBV20-1 to TRBJ1-1; D possibly corresponds to TRBD1 (5 bases). The CDR3 extends over 14 amino acids. Germline loops: CDR1 DFQATT, CDR2 SNEGSKA (reference sequence). The CDR3 protein is CSSLEIAGDTEAFF. The CDR3 nucleotides are TGCAGCTCCCTGGAGATTGCGGGGGACACTGAAGCTTTCTTT.

The V call is TRBV6-5, the J call TRBJ2-4; TRBD2 matches at 7 bases. Germline V gene data show CDR1 as MNHEY and CDR2 as SVGAGI. The CDR3 has 16 amino acids. The ends lost 0 bases at V and 7 bases at J; junction bases unmatched: 9. CDR3 in amino acids: CASSYSKGGAGNIQYF. The CDR3 coding sequence is TGTGCCAGCAGTTACTCGAAGGGAGGGGCGGGGAACATTCAGTACTTC.

This clonotype was seen repeatedly, ten times or more. This rearrangement joins TRBV5-5 to TRBJ2-1; D is unclear. This CDR3 spans 15 amino acids. The germline CDR1 and CDR2 sequences are SGHKS and YYEKEE (reference sequence). V was cut by 2 bases and J by 0 bases, with 9 bases left in between. In DNA form, the CDR3 reads TGTGCCAGCAGCTTTAGGACGGCCTCCTACAATGAGCAGTTCTTC. This codes for CASSFRTASYNEQFF.